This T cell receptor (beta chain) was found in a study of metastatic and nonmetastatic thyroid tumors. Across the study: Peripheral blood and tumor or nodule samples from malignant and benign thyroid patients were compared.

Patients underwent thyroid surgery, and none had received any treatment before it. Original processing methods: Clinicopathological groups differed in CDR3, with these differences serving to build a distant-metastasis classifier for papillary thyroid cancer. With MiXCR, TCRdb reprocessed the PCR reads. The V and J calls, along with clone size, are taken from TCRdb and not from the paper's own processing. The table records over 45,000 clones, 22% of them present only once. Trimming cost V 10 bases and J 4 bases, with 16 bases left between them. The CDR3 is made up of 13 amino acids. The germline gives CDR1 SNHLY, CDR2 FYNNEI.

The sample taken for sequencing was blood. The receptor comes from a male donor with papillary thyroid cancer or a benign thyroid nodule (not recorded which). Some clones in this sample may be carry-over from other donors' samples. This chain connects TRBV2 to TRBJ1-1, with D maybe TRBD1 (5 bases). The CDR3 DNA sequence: TGTGCCACCCGACAGCTTTTAATCACTGAAGCTTTCTTT. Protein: CATRQLLITEAFF.